This T cell receptor (beta chain) comes out of a study of T-cell reconstitution after alpha-beta-depleted transplantation in children. Preparation of the TCRbeta library used unique molecular identifiers. Using its own MiXCR run on the PCR reads, TCRdb lists one record per CDR3 protein. The sample consists of hundreds of thousands of distinct CDR3 sequences, 6.5% to 9% of them appearing once. Overall study findings and caveats: At day 60, the high TCRbeta diversity found in some patients originated from recipient T cells and thymic progenitors that had survived. Roughly two months post-transplant, alpha-beta T cells reportedly originated from several hundred graft clones that had expanded. A year post-transplant, T-cell counts and diversity derived mostly from newly produced T cells.

Germline-derived CDR1 and CDR2 are MNHNY and SVGAGI (reference sequence). Trimming pared 7 bases from V and 5 bases from J, leaving 8 bases between. This CDR3 comprises 11 residues. A word on this clonotype: The antigen is not known.

The J gene is TRBJ2-5, the V gene TRBV6-6, with D uncertain. This sequence originates from a male patient between 5 and 17 years old who had a stem cell transplant for acute lymphoblastic leukemia, so the T cells may come from the graft donor. The sample here was PBMCs, mostly from graft donor cells, taken 180 days after TCRalphabeta/CD19-depleted stem cell transplant. In DNA, the CDR3 is TGTGCCAGCAAGGGTGGGGAGACCCAGTACTTC. As protein: CASKGGETQYF.